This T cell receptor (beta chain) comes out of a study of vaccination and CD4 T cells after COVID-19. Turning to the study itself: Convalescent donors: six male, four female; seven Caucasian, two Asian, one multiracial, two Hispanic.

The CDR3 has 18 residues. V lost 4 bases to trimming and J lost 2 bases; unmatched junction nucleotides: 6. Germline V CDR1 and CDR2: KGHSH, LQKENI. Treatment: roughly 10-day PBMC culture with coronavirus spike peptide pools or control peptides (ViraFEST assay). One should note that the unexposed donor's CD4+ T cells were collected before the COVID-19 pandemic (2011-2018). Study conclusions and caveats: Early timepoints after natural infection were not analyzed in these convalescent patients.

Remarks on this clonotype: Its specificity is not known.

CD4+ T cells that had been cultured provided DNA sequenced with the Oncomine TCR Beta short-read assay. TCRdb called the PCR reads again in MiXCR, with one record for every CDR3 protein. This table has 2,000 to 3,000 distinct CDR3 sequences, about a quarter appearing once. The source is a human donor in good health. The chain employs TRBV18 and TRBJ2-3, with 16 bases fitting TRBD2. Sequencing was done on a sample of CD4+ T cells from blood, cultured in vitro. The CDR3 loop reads CASSRGTSGGASTDTQYF. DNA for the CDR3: TGTGCCAGCTCACGAGGGACTAGCGGGGGGGCATCCACAGATACGCAGTATTTT. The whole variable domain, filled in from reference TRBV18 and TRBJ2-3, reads NAGVMQNPRHLVRRRGQEARLRCSPMKGHSHVYWYRQLPEEGLKFMVYLQKENIIDESGMPKERFSAEFPKEGPSILRIQQVVRGDSAAYFCASSRGTSGGASTDTQYFGPGTRLTVL.